This TCR beta chain was profiled in a study of T cells in Graves' hyperthyroidism and ophthalmopathy. What was amplified from RNA transcripts were TCR beta CDR3 regions. During a first-round RT-PCR of the TCR CDR3, the HTBI primer set was used. MiXCR, applied by TCRdb to the multiplex PCR reads, yields one record per CDR3 protein. This sample has 540,000 or so distinct CDR3 sequences, with about 43% found just once. The sample taken for sequencing was peripheral blood or thyroid tissue (not recorded which). This receptor was identified in an adult woman with Graves' disease, either hyperthyroidism or ophthalmopathy (not recorded which).

CDR3 sequence: CASSANGQGFEHF. CDR3 sequence (DNA): TGTGCCAGCAGCGCGAACGGACAGGGGTTTGAGCATTTT. The chain combines TRBV7-2 with TRBJ1-5; 9 nucleotides line up with TRBD1. The CDR3 runs 13 residues. With V trimmed by 5 bases and J by 14 bases, 10 bases remained unmatched. Germline CDR1 SGHTA, CDR2 FQGNSA.